The 4 T cell receptor beta chains below all came from one sample that was sequenced in a study of T cell responses to AZD1222 COVID-19 vaccine. Profiled with immunoSEQ multiplex PCR; TCRdb holds only in-frame clones, not every one. Here the sample spans 80,000 or so clones, roughly 80% being singletons. The sequenced sample was peripheral blood, obtained on day 0 of AZD1222 vaccination. These receptors were obtained from an adult in good health.

The J gene is TRBJ2-1, the V gene TRBV6-2 or TRBV6-3, with 9 bases identical to TRBD1. Trimming cost V 6 bases and J 3 bases; bases outside gene matches: 9. Per germline, CDR1 MNHEY and CDR2 SVGEGT. The CDR3 loop spans 16 amino acids. The CDR3, as DNA: TGTGCCAGCAGCCCCGGGACAGGGAATATCTACAATGAGCAGTTCTTC. It encodes CASSPGTGNIYNEQFF.

The CDR3 loop is CASSFIGTTPLGELFF. DNA for the CDR3: TGTGCCAGCAGCTTTATCGGGACTACCCCGCTCGGGGAGCTGTTTTTT. The J gene is TRBJ2-2, the V gene TRBV7-9; 7 bases line up with TRBD2. The J segment lost 7 bases and the V segment lost 3 bases, leaving 11 bases of the junction unmatched. The CDR3 loop spans 16 amino acids. Germline CDR1 is SEHNR and CDR2 is FQNEAQ (reference sequence).

The rearrangement links TRBV7-6 to TRBJ1-3, with D unclear. The germline V and J ends were trimmed by 2 bases and 4 bases, with 12 bases remaining between them. There are 15 residues in the CDR3. Germline CDR1 is SGHVS and CDR2 is FNYEAQ. CDR3 in DNA: TGTGCCAGCAGCTTATGGTCTGGAGAGGGAAACACCATATATTTT. Protein product: CASSLWSGEGNTIYF.

The chain joins TRBV2 to TRBJ2-2; 10 nucleotides agree with TRBD2. CDR3 length: 16 amino acids. V was clipped by 2 bases and J by 4 bases; unmatched bases: 4. The V gene's germline CDR1 is SNHLY and CDR2 FYNNEI. The CDR3 spells CASSERSGRGTGELFF. For the CDR3, the DNA is TGTGCCAGCAGTGAACGGAGCGGGAGGGGCACCGGGGAGCTGTTTTTT.